Given below is one T cell receptor (beta chain) in context. V lost 0 bases and J 9 bases, leaving 13 bases between the germline ends. Germline loops: CDR1 SGDLS, CDR2 YYNGEE. This CDR3 is 15 amino acids long. This sample was taken from a study of blood T cell repertoires in COVID-19. Study-level information: Acute and convalescent COVID-19 specimens originated in the United States, Italy and Spain.

Source study methods: Amplifying reference gene primers gave estimates of nucleated cell counts. Method: immunoSEQ multiplex PCR; TCRdb's copy keeps in-frame clones and lacks some. V and J calls and clone size come straight from that table; D and trimming were deduced from the DNA. The table shows approximately 320,000 clones, with about nine tenths occurring only once. This receptor was obtained from a woman aged 18-29 years who had recovered from COVID-19. The chain has TRBV9 and TRBJ1-6; tentative D call: TRBD1 (5 bases). Source material: PBMCs or T cells enriched from blood (not recorded which). CDR3 protein: CASSVEEGKGSPLHF. CDR3 nucleotides: TGTGCCAGCAGCGTAGAGGAGGGGAAGGGTTCACCCCTCCACTTT.